The next 22 T cell receptor beta chains were all read from a single sample in a study of blood T cell repertoires in COVID-19. TCRdb keeps only in-frame clones here, not all; method: immunoSEQ multiplex PCR. The sample yields 160,000 or so clones, 75% to 80% seen once. Sequenced sample: peripheral blood. These TCRs come from a woman aged 80 or older with acute or convalescent COVID-19.

V is TRBV19 and J is TRBJ1-2; D might be TRBD1 (6 bases). The CDR3 length is 13 residues. V lost 6 bases to trimming and J lost 6 bases, with 14 bases between them. Germline V CDR1 and CDR2: LNHDA, SQIVND (reference sequence). In DNA form, the CDR3 reads TGTGCCAGTAGACCACAGGGATTGGATGGCTACACCTTC. This gives the protein CASRPQGLDGYTF.

The chain carries TRBV28 and TRBJ1-1; D is perhaps TRBD1 (5 bases). Trimming stripped 5 bases from V and 10 bases from J, with 20 bases between. Germline CDR1 reads MDHEN; CDR2 reads SYDVKM. This CDR3 spans 14 amino acids. CDR3 sequence reads: CASSEPGTWRLAFF. As DNA, the CDR3 is TGTGCCAGCAGTGAACCCGGGACTTGGCGTTTAGCTTTCTTT.

Notes on this clone: This sample includes further DNA sequences coding for the same CDR3. V is TRBV4-1 and J is TRBJ2-1; 11 bases map to TRBD2. CDR1 is MGHRA, CDR2 YSYEKL, per germline. V was clipped by 1 base and J by 5 bases; unmatched bases: 4. The CDR3 consists of 16 residues. CDR3 bases: TGCGCCAGCAGCCAAGCCGGGACTAGCGGTAACAATGAGCAGTTCTTC. It codes for CASSQAGTSGNNEQFF.

About this clone: The junction does not match germline at one end; this may be a read error. The chain joins TRBV5-4 to TRBJ2-2; either TRBD1 or TRBD2 may fit D (5 bases each). There are 16 residues in the CDR3. The germline V gene has CDR1 SGHNT and CDR2 YYREEE (reference sequence). This CDR3 reads CASTLGPGENTGELFF. DNA for the CDR3: TGTGCCAGCACCTTGGGACCCGGGGAGAACACCGGGGAGCTGTTTTTT.

The V and J genes are TRBV30 and TRBJ2-6; the match to TRBD1 covers 7 bases. From germline, CDR1 is GTSNPN and CDR2 SVGIG (reference sequence). V was clipped by 2 bases and J by 1 base; unmatched bases: 2. There are 15 residues in the CDR3. CDR3 bases: TGTGCCTGGAGTCGACAGGGTTCTGGGGCCAACGTCCTGACTTTC. This gives the protein CAWSRQGSGANVLTF.

This clone showed up just once. The identical CDR3 is also encoded by other nucleotide sequences in the sample. V gene TRBV6-5 combines with J gene TRBJ2-7; 12 bases fit TRBD1. Losses at the gene ends were 8 bases for V and 2 bases for J; bases not matched to a gene: 1. Germline V gives CDR1 MNHEY, CDR2 SVGAGI. The CDR3 loop spans 13 amino acids. Written as DNA, the CDR3 is TGTGCCAGCCGGGACAGGGGGCCCTACGAGCAGTACTTC. Residues: CASRDRGPYEQYF.

The chain links TRBV5-1 to TRBJ2-5; 7 positions agree with TRBD1. V shed 0 bases, J shed 1 base, and the junction held 6 bases outside the gene matches. The V gene's germline CDR1 is SGHRS and CDR2 YFSETQ. The CDR3 runs 16 residues. This CDR3 is CASSLAIRQGQETQYF. DNA for the CDR3: TGCGCCAGCAGCTTGGCCATTAGACAGGGCCAAGAGACCCAGTACTTC.

The J gene is TRBJ1-4, the V gene TRBV6-5, with 8 nucleotides matching TRBD1. Germline loops: CDR1 MNHEY, CDR2 SVGAGI. The junction had 3 bases not matched to a gene; V was cut back by 9 bases and J by 0 bases. The CDR3 covers 14 residues. CDR3 nucleotide sequence: TGTGCCAGTCGGACAGGGTCAACTAATGAAAAACTGTTTTTT. It yields the protein CASRTGSTNEKLFF.

The chain employs TRBV30 and TRBJ2-7; tentative D call: TRBD1 (6 bases). Germline CDR1 and CDR2: GTSNPN and SVGIG (reference sequence). The CDR3 loop spans 12 amino acids. V lost 5 bases to trimming and J lost 0 bases, with 8 bases between them. The CDR3, as DNA: TGTGCCTGGGGGGACAACTCCTACGAGCAGTACTTC. Translation: CAWGDNSYEQYF.

The rearrangement links TRBV27 to TRBJ1-4; D is unresolved. Per the germline V gene, CDR1 is MNHEY and CDR2 is SMNVEV (reference sequence). The germline V and J ends were trimmed by 6 bases and 4 bases, with 3 bases remaining between them. This CDR3 contains 11 residues. Written as DNA, the CDR3 is TGTGCCAGCAGCTTTAATGAAAAACTGTTTTTT. Translated, it gives CASSFNEKLFF. Full variable domain (remainder filled in from reference TRBV27 and TRBJ1-4): EAQVTQNPRYLITVTGKKLTVTCSQNMNHEYMSWYRQDPGLGLRQIYYSMNVEVTDKGDVPEGYKVSRKEKRNFPLILESPSPNQTSLYFCASSFNEKLFFGSGTQLSVL.

The V call is TRBV3-1 (or the pseudogene TRBV3-2), the J call TRBJ1-1; D might be TRBD1 (5 bases). V lost 6 bases to trimming and J lost 0 bases, with 8 bases between them. CDR1 is LGHDT, CDR2 YNNKEL, per germline (reference sequence). This CDR3 comprises 13 residues. The CDR3 reads CASRQAMNTEAFF. CDR3 nucleotide sequence: TGTGCCAGCAGACAGGCTATGAACACTGAAGCTTTCTTT.

The J gene is TRBJ2-7, the V gene TRBV5-1; TRBD2 might be the D (5 bases). CDR1 and CDR2 from the germline V gene are SGHRS and YFSETQ. This CDR3 contains 14 residues. The V end lost 1 base, the J end lost 6 bases, and 14 bases lay between the germline ends. The CDR3 coding sequence is TGCGCCAGCAGCTTGTCGGGAACTTCCGCCGAGCAGTACTTC. It codes for CASSLSGTSAEQYF.

The chain recombines TRBV28 with TRBJ1-2, with D unclear. In germline, CDR1 is MDHEN, CDR2 SYDVKM. The V and J ends lost 5 bases and 4 bases respectively, with 14 bases between them. The length of the CDR3 is 14 residues. CDR3 in DNA: TGTGCCAGCAGTACATCCGGGGAATCCTATGGCTACACCTTC. Encoded protein: CASSTSGESYGYTF.

J is TRBJ1-1 and V is TRBV18; the D gene is possibly TRBD1 (5 bases). Trimming stripped 1 base from V and 5 bases from J, with 11 bases between. Germline CDR1 is KGHSH and CDR2 is LQKENI. The CDR3 contains 14 residues. CDR3 residues: CASSPLDSGTEAFF. The CDR3 DNA is TGTGCCAGCTCACCACTCGACAGTGGAACTGAAGCTTTCTTT.

This chain uses TRBV29-1 with TRBJ2-5; 9 bases agree with TRBD1. V lost 7 bases and J lost 5; bases outside the gene matches: 8. The germline V gene encodes CDR1 SQVTM and CDR2 ANQGSEA. CDR3 length: 13 residues. The CDR3 loop is CSARDRAGETQYF. In DNA form, the CDR3 reads TGCAGCGCTAGGGACAGGGCCGGGGAGACCCAGTACTTC.

This rearrangement joins TRBV15 to TRBJ1-1, with 8 bases identical to TRBD1. The V segment lost 4 bases and the J segment 5 bases; nucleotides outside the gene matches: 9. Germline V gives CDR1 LNHNV, CDR2 YYDKDF (reference sequence). This CDR3 has 15 amino acids. The CDR3 region has the DNA TGTGCCACCAGCACAGGGACAGGAGGGAAGACTGAAGCTTTCTTT. The encoded protein is CATSTGTGGKTEAFF.

This chain uses TRBV29-1 with TRBJ1-1, with 8 bases that match TRBD1. CDR1 and CDR2 (germline): SQVTM, ANQGSEA. CDR3 length equals 16 residues. After removal of 3 bases from V and 4 bases from J, the junction contained 13 bases not matched to a gene. CDR3 coding DNA: TGCAGCGTTGATGGTGTGGCAGGGGGCTTGGGCACTGAAGCTTTCTTT. This gives the protein CSVDGVAGGLGTEAFF.

J is TRBJ2-1 and V is TRBV5-1, with D tentatively TRBD1 (5 bases). CDR3 length equals 17 residues. Germline values: CDR1 SGHRS, CDR2 YFSETQ. With 2 bases removed from V and 5 bases from J, the gap between germline ends came to 20 bases. CDR3 in DNA: TGCGCCAGCAGCTTCAACCCCCGGGCAGGGTTTGACAATGAGCAGTTCTTC. It is translated as CASSFNPRAGFDNEQFF. The full variable domain, rest sourced from reference TRBV5-1 and TRBJ2-1, is KAGVTQTPRYLIKTRGQQVTLSCSPISGHRSVSWYQQTPGQGLQFLFEYFSETQRNKGNFPGRFSGRQFSNSRSEMNVSTLELGDSALYLCASSFNPRAGFDNEQFFGPGTRLTVL.

The CDR3 DNA follows: TGCGCCAGCAGCCCAGGTGGACAGACTAACTATGGCTACACCTTC. Translating gives CASSPGGQTNYGYTF. The chain carries TRBV5-1 and TRBJ1-2, with TRBD1 as a possible D gene (6 bases). The V gene lost 4 bases and the J gene lost 0 bases, with 13 bases spanning the gap. In germline, CDR1 is SGHRS, CDR2 YFSETQ. The CDR3 contains 15 residues. The full variable domain, in which reference TRBV5-1 and TRBJ1-2 provide the parts outside the CDR3, is KAGVTQTPRYLIKTRGQQVTLSCSPISGHRSVSWYQQTPGQGLQFLFEYFSETQRNKGNFPGRFSGRQFSNSRSEMNVSTLELGDSALYLCASSPGGQTNYGYTFGSGTRLTVV.

The CDR3, as DNA: TGTGCCAGCAGCAAAACCGGGACAGGGGTCCCTCTCGCCCAGTACTTC. The encoded protein is CASSKTGTGVPLAQYF. This rearrangement joins TRBV5-6 to TRBJ2-5, with TRBD1 identical over 10 bases. This CDR3 has 16 residues. The V and J ends lost 4 bases and 9 bases, in that order; junction bases with no gene match: 15. Germline values: CDR1 SGHDT, CDR2 YYEEEE.

In this sample, this clone turned up once. This chain joins TRBV6-5 and TRBJ1-5; the match to TRBD1 covers 8 bases. The CDR3 runs to 13 residues. CDR1 is MNHEY and CDR2 is SVGAGI in the germline V gene. The trim removed 6 bases at V and 4 bases at J, leaving 2 bases unmatched. The CDR3 region has the DNA TGTGCCAGCAGCGACAGGGGAAATCAGCCCCAGCATTTT. Translation gives CASSDRGNQPQHF.

The genes are TRBV19 and TRBJ2-2; D gene ambiguous. Deletions cut 6 bases from V and 5 bases from J, with 16 bases between. Germline loops: CDR1 LNHDA, CDR2 SQIVND (reference sequence). The length of the CDR3 is 15 residues. CDR3 amino acids: CASSLEISGTGELFF. The CDR3 DNA reads TGTGCCAGTAGCCTAGAAATAAGTGGAACCGGGGAGCTGTTTTTT.